Listed below are T cell receptor beta chains from one sample, sequenced in a study of blood T cell repertoires in COVID-19. This table comes from immunoSEQ multiplex PCR, and its TCRdb copy is limited to in-frame clones, with some not included. The sample consists of more than 250,000 clones, about 89% of them appearing once. Sample: PBMCs or T cells enriched from blood (not recorded which). The origin of the receptors is a woman between 18 and 29 years old who had recovered from COVID-19. The conserved cysteine and the conserved F or W are not part of the CDR3 here.

j_gene,v_gene,CDR3aa
TRBJ2-1,TRBV5-4,ASSVGTSGTQF
TRBJ1-2,TRBV7-2,ASSQFGSGGYT
TRBJ1-5,TRBV24-1,ATSDLEGVGNQPQH
TRBJ2-1,TRBV3-1/TRBV3-2,ASSQERSGSGYNEQF
TRBJ2-1,TRBV19,GTGLAGFNEQF
TRBJ1-1,TRBV11-2,ASSLRGSAEAF
TRBJ2-3,TRBV27,ASSTLAGVGQY
TRBJ1-6,TRBV7-8,ASSLVGTRDSPLH
TRBJ2-7,TRBV5-8,ASSPIRGSLYEQY
TRBJ1-2,TRBV7-2,ASSSNGGTVYGYT
TRBJ1-3,TRBV2,ASSEAGTGIGNTIY
TRBJ1-5,TRBV27,ASRAAGNQPQH
TRBJ2-1,TRBV28,ASSPSGSGDEQF
TRBJ2-1,TRBV6-5,ASSKQGAYNEQF
TRBJ1-2,TRBV27,ASSLSRGLANYGYT
TRBJ2-1,TRBV2,ASSGVAGGLDEQF
TRBJ1-2,TRBV12-3/TRBV12-4,ASSLTGNYGYT
TRBJ2-1,TRBV25-1,ASSEYRGVYNEQF
TRBJ1-6,TRBV7-8,ASSLAENSPLH
TRBJ1-5,TRBV10-3,AISGGQGNQPQH
TRBJ1-2,TRBV3-1/TRBV3-2,ASSQDGGDNGYT
TRBJ1-3,TRBV18,ASSDNRGDPGNTIY
TRBJ2-7,TRBV27,ASSKEELGQGNDEQY
TRBJ1-4,TRBV19,ASSTGLGEKLF
TRBJ1-4,TRBV2,ASSDWAGNEKLF
TRBJ2-7,TRBV5-4,ASSLEAGGSYEQY
TRBJ1-2,TRBV5-4,ASSSEGRSLYGYT
TRBJ2-2,TRBV27,ASRVTGPLGTGELF
TRBJ2-5,TRBV6-5,ASSYGGASQTQY
TRBJ1-5,TRBV30,AWSVGGYQPQH
TRBJ2-2,TRBV5-4,ASSFWSSGELF
TRBJ2-3,TRBV7-2,ASSSRTSGGTDTQY
TRBJ2-1,TRBV28,ASSFSNEQF
TRBJ1-2,TRBV5-5,ASSLAAGENYGYT
TRBJ2-3,TRBV9,ASSVASAETSTDTQY
TRBJ1-6,TRBV11-2,ASSLGQGLGSYNSPLH
TRBJ1-4,TRBV18,ASSPYQGQEEKLF
TRBJ2-7,TRBV10-2,ASSEPLSYEQY
TRBJ2-5,TRBV3-1/TRBV3-2,ASSQDARRGRQETQY
TRBJ2-7,TRBV7-9,ASSSNGPGQGLYEQY
TRBJ2-7,TRBV27,ASSSTRWSEQY
TRBJ2-2,TRBV30,AWSLLAGGQKELF
TRBJ2-1,TRBV7-3,ASSLSGRYNEQF
TRBJ2-7,TRBV5-1,ASSLDRGEQY
TRBJ1-5,TRBV25-1,ASSEAGSNQPQH
TRBJ2-7,TRBV15,ATSRDYGAYEQY
TRBJ2-3,TRBV19,ASSSGRGDTQY
TRBJ2-7,TRBV11-3,ASSSQDRGKLYEQY
TRBJ2-1,TRBV6-6,ASSSGLAGKQF
TRBJ2-1,TRBV10-3,AMAGAGGFYEQF
TRBJ2-5,TRBV4-3,ASSQGSGPETQY
TRBJ2-5,TRBV27,ASSFSGRGETQY
TRBJ2-4,TRBV14,ASSQRVGTARNIQY
TRBJ1-4,TRBV28,ASNEQGGGNEKLF
TRBJ2-3,TRBV10-3,AISGEGSGTDTQY